This T cell receptor beta chain derives from a study of Ad26.COV2.S vaccination and SARS-CoV-2 variants. The protocol was immunoSEQ multiplex PCR, while the TCRdb copy is restricted to in-frame clones and leaves out a portion. The data show roughly 380,000 clones, 80% to 90% seen once. In germline, CDR1 is DFQATT, CDR2 SNEGSKA (reference sequence). The CDR3 extends over 11 amino acids. V lost 5 bases and J 3 bases, leaving 7 bases between the germline ends. As to treatment: over 15 received Ad26.COV2.S at low or high dose, single or two shots; several received placebo; per-sample allocation not given. Day 63 after the first injection of vaccine or placebo was the sampling time.

The rearrangement links TRBV20-1 to TRBJ2-5, with D unresolved. The receptor comes from a person aged 18 to 59 who received the Ad26.COV2.S COVID-19 vaccine or a placebo. This specimen was peripheral blood, taken in a trial of Ad26.COV2.S vaccine versus placebo. The CDR3 reads CSAVKKETQYF. For the CDR3, the DNA is TGCAGTGCTGTGAAGAAAGAGACCCAGTACTTC.